The entry below gives a single TCR beta chain sequence along with its context. The clone's antigen remains unknown. There are no base qualities to consult, and no much larger clone falls within one base. The instrument given in TCRdb is Illumina HiSeq 1500. The public reads were run again by TCRdb, first through fastp at Q25 and then through MiXCR, and only productive beta chains were kept. Under each unique CDR3 protein, matching rows form one entry showing the most common genes and DNA. Present in this sample are some 440,000 distinct CDR3 sequences, 25% to 40% of which were seen just once. The top ten hold roughly 15% of the sample. This specimen belongs to a study of T cell repertoires in cytomegalovirus infection (dated by TCRdb to about 2019). Context from the whole study: Because public TCR beta signatures pointed to carriage of CMV infection together with the matching HLA type, the HLA type of each donor mattered for the analysis. What the authors observed across the whole study: The ex vivo response was dominated by HLA-C-restricted CMV-specific TCR beta clonotypes, and the single most frequent clonotype in two of eight donors was supplied by these HLA-C-restricted clonotypes. Carriers of CMV infection plus the relevant HLA type were discriminated by the cumulative frequency of public TCR beta family members in the study cohort and in an independent roughly 370-donor cohort.

Sequencing used PBMCs. This sequence was found in a human donor in good health (CMV status not recorded). Some clones in this sample may be carry-over from other donors' samples.

The CDR3 reads CASSYSPFAGGTDTQYF. The DNA is TGTGCCAGCAGTTACTCGCCTTTTGCGGGGGGGACAGATACGCAGTATTTT. The chain is made from TRBV6-5 and TRBJ2-3, with 9 central nucleotides matching TRBD2. The CDR3 has 17 amino acids, counting the end cysteine and phenylalanine. The CDR3 DNA has 51 bases and is translated from base 1. The germline V gene encodes CDR1 MNHEY and CDR2 SVGAGI. The germline V end is reduced by 0 bases and the J end by 3 bases; junction bases left unmatched: 7.